This T cell receptor (beta chain) came from a study of T cells in Graves' hyperthyroidism and ophthalmopathy. The source material, RNA transcripts, was used to amplify TCR beta CDR3 regions. During a first-round RT-PCR of the TCR CDR3, the HTBI primer set was used. TCRdb used MiXCR to reprocess the multiplex PCR reads, holding one entry per CDR3 protein. The sample has roughly 300,000 distinct CDR3 sequences, about 14% seen once; the top ten hold 20% to 25%. Per germline, CDR1 SGHKS and CDR2 YYEKEE (reference sequence). V was trimmed by 0 bases and J by 7 bases, leaving 14 bases between them. This CDR3 contains 15 residues. Study-level results: Ophthalmopathy was distinguished from stable hyperthyroidism by 13 V-J signatures. Within blood appeared most thyroid clonotypes that had expanded above 0.001. Ophthalmopathy, as predicted by the model, came a median roughly 6.3 months after the prediction.

Regarding this clonotype: Its antigen is undetermined.

The sequencing sample was made of blood. J is TRBJ1-5 and V is TRBV5-5; possible D gene TRBD1, 5 bases. This clonotype originated in a woman aged 25 to 39 with Graves' hyperthyroidism. In DNA form, the CDR3 reads TGTGCCAGCAGCTTGGCTGCAGGGAGGTCCCAGCCCCAGCATTTT. Amino acid sequence: CASSLAAGRSQPQHF.